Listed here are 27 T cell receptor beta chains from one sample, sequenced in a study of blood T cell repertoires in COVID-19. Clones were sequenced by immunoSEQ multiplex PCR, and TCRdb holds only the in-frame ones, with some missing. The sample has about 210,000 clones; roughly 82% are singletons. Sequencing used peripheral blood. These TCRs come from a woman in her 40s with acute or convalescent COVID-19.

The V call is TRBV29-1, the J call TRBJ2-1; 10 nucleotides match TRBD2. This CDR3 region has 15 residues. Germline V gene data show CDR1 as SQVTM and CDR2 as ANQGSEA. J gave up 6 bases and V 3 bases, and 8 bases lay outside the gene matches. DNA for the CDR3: TGCAGCGTTGATACGTGGCTAGCGGGAGTCAATGAGCAGTTCTTC. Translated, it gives CSVDTWLAGVNEQFF.

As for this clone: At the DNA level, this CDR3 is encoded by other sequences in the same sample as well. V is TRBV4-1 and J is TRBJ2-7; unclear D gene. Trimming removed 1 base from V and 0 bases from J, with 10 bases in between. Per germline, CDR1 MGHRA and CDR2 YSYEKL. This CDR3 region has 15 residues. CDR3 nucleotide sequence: TGCGCCAGCAGCCAAGGCACTCCTAGCTCCTACGAGCAGTACTTC. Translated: CASSQGTPSSYEQYF.

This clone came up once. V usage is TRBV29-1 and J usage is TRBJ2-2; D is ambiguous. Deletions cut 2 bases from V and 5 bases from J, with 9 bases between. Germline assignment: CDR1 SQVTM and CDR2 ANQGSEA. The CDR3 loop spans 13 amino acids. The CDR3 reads CSVESAGTGELFF. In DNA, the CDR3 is TGCAGCGTTGAAAGTGCAGGTACCGGGGAGCTGTTTTTT.

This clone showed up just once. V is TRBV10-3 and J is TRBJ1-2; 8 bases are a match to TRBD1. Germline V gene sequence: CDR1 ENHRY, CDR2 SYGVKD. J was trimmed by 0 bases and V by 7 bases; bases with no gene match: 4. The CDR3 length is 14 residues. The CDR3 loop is CAINGQGTNYGYTF. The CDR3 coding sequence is TGTGCCATCAATGGACAGGGTACTAACTATGGCTACACCTTC.

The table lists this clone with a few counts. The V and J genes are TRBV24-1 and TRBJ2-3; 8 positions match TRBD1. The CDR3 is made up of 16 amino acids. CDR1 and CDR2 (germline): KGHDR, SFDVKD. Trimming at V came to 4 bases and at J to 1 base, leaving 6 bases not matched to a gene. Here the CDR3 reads CATSDWADRGTDTQYF. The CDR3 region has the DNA TGTGCCACCAGTGACTGGGCGGACAGGGGCACAGATACGCAGTATTTT.

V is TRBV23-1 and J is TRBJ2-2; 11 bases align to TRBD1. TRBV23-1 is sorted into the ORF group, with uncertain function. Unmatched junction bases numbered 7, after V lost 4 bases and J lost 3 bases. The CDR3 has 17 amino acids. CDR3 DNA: TGCGCCAGCAGTCCGAGAGGGGGACAGGGGGACACCGGGGAGCTGTTTTTT. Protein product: CASSPRGGQGDTGELFF.

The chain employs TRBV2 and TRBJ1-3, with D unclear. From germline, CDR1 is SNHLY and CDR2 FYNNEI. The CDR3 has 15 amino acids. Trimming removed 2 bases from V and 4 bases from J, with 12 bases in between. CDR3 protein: CASSERPRLGNTIYF. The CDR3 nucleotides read TGTGCCAGCAGTGAACGGCCGAGACTAGGAAACACCATATATTTT.

CDR3 DNA sequence: TGTGCCACCAGCAGAGGGGGGGAAAGGCCACCAGGACCCTTCTATGGCTACACCTTC. It specifies CATSRGGERPPGPFYGYTF. The chain has TRBV15 and TRBJ1-2; tentatively, D is TRBD1 (5 bases). The CDR3 has 19 residues. V shed 1 base and J shed 4 bases, with 25 bases lying between them. Germline CDR1 is LNHNV and CDR2 is YYDKDF (reference sequence).

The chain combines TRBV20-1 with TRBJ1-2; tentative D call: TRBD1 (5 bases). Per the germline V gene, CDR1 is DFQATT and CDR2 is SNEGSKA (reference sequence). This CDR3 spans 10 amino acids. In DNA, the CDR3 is TGCAGCACAAGGGGAAAGGGCTACACCTTC. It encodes CSTRGKGYTF.

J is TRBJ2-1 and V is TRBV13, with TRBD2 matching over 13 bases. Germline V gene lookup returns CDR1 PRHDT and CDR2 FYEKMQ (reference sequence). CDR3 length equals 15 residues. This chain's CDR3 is CCSSRTSGRSNEQFF. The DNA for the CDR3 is TGTTGTTCGTCCCGGACTAGCGGGAGATCGAATGAGCAGTTCTTC.

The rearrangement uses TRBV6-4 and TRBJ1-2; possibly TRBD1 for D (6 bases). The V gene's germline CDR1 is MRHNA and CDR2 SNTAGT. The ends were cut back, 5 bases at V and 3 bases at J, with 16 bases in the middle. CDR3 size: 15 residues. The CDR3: CASSRTGSADYGYTF. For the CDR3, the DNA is TGTGCCAGCAGTAGAACAGGGTCCGCGGACTATGGCTACACCTTC.

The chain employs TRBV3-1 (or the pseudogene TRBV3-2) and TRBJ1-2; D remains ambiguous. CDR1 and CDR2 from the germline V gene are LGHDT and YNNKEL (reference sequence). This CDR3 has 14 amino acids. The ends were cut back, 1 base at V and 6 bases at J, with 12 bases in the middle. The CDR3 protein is CASSQGGIIDGYTF. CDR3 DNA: TGTGCCAGCAGCCAAGGCGGGATAATCGATGGCTACACCTTC.

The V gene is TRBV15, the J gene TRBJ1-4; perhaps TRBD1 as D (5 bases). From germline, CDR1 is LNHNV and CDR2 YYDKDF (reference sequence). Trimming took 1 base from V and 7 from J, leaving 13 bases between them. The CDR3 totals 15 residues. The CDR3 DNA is TGTGCCACCAGCAGAGGAGGCCAGGGCGGTGAAAAACTGTTTTTT. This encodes CATSRGGQGGEKLFF.

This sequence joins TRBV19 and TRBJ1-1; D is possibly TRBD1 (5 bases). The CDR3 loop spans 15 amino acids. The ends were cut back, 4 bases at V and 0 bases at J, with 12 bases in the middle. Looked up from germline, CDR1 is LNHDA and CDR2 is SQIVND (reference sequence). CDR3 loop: CASSTYGGLNTEAFF. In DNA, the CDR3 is TGTGCCAGTAGTACCTACGGGGGACTGAACACTGAAGCTTTCTTT. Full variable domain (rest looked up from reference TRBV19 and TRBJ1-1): DGGITQSPKYLFRKEGQNVTLSCEQNLNHDAMYWYRQDPGQGLRLIYYSQIVNDFQKGDIAEGYSVSREKKESFPLTVTSAQKNPTAFYLCASSTYGGLNTEAFFGQGTRLTVV.

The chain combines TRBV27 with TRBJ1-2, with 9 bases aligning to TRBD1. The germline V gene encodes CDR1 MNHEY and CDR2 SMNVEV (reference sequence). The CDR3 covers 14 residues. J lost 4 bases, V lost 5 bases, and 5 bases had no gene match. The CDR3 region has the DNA TGTGCCAGCAGTCGCGGACAGGGGTTCTATGGCTACACCTTC. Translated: CASSRGQGFYGYTF.

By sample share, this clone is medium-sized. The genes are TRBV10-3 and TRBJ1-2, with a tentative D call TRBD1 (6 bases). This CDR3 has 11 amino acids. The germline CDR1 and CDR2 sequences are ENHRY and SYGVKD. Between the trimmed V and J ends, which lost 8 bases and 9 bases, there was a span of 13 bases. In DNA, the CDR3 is TGTGCCATCCTAGGACAGCGGAGCTACACCTTC. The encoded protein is CAILGQRSYTF.

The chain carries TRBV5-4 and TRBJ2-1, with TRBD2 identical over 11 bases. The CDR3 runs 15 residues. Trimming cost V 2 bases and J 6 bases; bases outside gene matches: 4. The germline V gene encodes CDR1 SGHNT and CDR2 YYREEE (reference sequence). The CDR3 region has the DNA TGTGCCAGCAGCTTCCGACTAGCGGGGCCCAATGAGCAGTTCTTC. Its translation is CASSFRLAGPNEQFF.

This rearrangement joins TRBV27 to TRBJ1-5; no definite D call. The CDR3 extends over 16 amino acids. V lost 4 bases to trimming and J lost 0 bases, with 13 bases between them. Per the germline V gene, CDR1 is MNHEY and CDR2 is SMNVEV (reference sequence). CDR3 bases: TGTGCCAGCAGTTCCCGGTGGAGGTATAGCAATCAGCCCCAGCATTTT. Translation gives CASSSRWRYSNQPQHF.

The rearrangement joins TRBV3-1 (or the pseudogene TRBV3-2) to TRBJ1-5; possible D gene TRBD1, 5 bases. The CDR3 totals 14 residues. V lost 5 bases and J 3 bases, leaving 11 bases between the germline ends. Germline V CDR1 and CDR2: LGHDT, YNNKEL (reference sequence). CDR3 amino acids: CASSKGTNNQPQHF. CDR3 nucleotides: TGTGCCAGCAGCAAAGGGACTAACAATCAGCCCCAGCATTTT.

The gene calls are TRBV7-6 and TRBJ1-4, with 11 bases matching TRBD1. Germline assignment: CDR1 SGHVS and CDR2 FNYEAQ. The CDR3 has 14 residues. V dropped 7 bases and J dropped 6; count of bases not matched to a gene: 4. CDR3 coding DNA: TGTGCCAGCACCAAGGGACAGGGGGATGAAAAACTGTTTTTT. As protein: CASTKGQGDEKLFF.

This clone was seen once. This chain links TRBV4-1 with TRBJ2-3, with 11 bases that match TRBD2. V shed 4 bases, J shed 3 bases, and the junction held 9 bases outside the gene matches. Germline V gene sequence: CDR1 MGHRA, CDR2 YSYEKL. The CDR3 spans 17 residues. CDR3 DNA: TGCGCCAGCAGCCCGTCCCTTAGCGGGGGGGAGACAGATACGCAGTATTTT. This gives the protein CASSPSLSGGETDTQYF.

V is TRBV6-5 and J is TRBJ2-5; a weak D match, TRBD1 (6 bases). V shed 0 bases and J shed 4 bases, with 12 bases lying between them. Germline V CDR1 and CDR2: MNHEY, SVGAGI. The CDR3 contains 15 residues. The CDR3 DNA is TGTGCCAGCAGTTACTCCGGACAGTCGGGAGAGACCCAGTACTTC. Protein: CASSYSGQSGETQYF.

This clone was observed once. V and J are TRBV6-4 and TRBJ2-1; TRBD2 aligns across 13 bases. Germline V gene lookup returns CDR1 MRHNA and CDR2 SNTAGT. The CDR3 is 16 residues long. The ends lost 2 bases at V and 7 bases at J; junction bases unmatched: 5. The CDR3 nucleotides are TGTGCCAGCAGTGACGGGACTAGCGGGATGGGGAATGAGCAGTTCTTC. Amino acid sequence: CASSDGTSGMGNEQFF.

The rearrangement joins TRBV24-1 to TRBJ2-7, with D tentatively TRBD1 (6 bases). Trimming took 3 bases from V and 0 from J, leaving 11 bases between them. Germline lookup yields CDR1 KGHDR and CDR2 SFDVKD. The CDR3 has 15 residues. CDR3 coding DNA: TGTGCCACCAGTGATGGTGGACAGTTCTCCTACGAGCAGTACTTC. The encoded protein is CATSDGGQFSYEQYF.

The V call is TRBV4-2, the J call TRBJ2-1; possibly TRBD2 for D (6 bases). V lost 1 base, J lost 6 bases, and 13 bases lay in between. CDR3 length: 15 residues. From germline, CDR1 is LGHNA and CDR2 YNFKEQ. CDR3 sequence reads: CASSQVGLASNEQFF. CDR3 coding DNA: TGTGCCAGCAGCCAAGTGGGGCTAGCGAGCAATGAGCAGTTCTTC.

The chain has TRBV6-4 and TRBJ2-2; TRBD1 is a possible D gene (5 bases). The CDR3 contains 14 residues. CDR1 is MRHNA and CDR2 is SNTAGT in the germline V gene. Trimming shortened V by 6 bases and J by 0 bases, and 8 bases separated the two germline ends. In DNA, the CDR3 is TGTGCCAGCAGACCGACAGCGAACACCGGGGAGCTGTTTTTT. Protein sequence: CASRPTANTGELFF.

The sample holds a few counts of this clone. The CDR3 DNA reads as TGTGCCAGCTCAATCCACGAGGACGGGGAGCTGTTTTTT. It specifies CASSIHEDGELFF. This chain uses TRBV18 with TRBJ2-2; D is unclear. The germline gives CDR1 KGHSH, CDR2 LQKENI. V was pared by 5 bases and J by 7 bases, with 11 bases between. This CDR3 comprises 13 residues.